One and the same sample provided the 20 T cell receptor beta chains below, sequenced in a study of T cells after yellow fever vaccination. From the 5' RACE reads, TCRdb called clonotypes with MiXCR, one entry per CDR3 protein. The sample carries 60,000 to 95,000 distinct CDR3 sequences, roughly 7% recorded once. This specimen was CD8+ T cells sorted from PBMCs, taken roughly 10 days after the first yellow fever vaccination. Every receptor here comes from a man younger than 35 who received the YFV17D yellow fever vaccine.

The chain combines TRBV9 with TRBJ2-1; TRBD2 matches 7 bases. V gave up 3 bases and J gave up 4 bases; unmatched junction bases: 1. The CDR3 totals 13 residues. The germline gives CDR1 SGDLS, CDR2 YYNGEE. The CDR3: CASSEGGYNEQFF. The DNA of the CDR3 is TGTGCCAGCAGCGAGGGAGGGTACAATGAGCAGTTCTTC.

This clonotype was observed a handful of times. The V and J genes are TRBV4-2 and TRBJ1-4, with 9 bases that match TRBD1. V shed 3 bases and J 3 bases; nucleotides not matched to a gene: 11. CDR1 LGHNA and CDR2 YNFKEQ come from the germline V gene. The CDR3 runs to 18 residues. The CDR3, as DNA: TGTGCCAGCAGCCAGCCTCCGGGACAGGGACTCGCTAATGAAAAACTGTTTTTT. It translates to CASSQPPGQGLANEKLFF.

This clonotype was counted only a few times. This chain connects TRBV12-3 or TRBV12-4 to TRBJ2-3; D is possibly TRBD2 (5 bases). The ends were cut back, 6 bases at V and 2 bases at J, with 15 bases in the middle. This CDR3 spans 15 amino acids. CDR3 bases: TGTGCCAGCAGCTTAAGTCCGGGGATCACAGATACGCAGTATTTT. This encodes CASSLSPGITDTQYF.

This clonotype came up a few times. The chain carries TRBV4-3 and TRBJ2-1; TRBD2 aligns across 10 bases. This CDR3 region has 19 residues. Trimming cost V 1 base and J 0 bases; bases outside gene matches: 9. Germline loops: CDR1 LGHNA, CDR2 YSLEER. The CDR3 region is CASSQGVAGGPSSYNEQFF. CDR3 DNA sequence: TGCGCCAGCAGCCAAGGGGTAGCGGGGGGTCCTAGCTCCTACAATGAGCAGTTCTTC.

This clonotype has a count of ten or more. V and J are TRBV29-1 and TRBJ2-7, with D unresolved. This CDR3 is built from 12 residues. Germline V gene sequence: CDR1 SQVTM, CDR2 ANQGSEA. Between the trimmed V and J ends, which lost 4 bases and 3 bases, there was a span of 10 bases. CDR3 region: CSVVDHHYEQYF. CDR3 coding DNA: TGCAGCGTTGTGGACCACCACTACGAGCAGTACTTC.

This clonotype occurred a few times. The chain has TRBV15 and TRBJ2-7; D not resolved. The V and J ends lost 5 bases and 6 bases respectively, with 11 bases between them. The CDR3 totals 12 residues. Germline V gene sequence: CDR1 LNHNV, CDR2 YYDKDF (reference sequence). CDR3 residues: CATSWAQSEQYF. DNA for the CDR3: TGTGCCACCAGCTGGGCCCAGTCCGAGCAGTACTTC.

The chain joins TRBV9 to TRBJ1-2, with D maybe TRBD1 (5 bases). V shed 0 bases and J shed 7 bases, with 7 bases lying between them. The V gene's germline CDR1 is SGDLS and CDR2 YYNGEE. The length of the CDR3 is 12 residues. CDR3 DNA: TGTGCCAGCAGCGTAGGGGGCTCTGGCTACACCTTC. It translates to CASSVGGSGYTF.

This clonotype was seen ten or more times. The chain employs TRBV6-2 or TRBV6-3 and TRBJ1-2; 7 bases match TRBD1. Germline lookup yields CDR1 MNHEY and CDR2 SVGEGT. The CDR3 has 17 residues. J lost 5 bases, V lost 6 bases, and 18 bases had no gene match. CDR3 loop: CASRHRGQRVPEYGYTF. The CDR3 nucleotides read TGTGCCAGCAGACATAGGGGACAGCGAGTCCCCGAGTATGGCTACACCTTC.

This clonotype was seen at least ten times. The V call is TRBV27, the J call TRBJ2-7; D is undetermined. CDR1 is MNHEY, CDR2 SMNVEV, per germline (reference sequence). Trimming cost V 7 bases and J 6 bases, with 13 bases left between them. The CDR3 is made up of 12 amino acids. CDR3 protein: CASNTPLGEQYF. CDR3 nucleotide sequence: TGTGCCAGCAACACACCTTTGGGCGAGCAGTACTTC.

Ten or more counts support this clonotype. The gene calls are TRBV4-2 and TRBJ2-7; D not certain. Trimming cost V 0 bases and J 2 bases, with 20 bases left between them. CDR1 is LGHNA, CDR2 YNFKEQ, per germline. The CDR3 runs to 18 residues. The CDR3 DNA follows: TGTGCCAGCAGCCAAGATTCTCATGAATCTCTACCACCCTACGAGCAGTACTTC. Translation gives CASSQDSHESLPPYEQYF.

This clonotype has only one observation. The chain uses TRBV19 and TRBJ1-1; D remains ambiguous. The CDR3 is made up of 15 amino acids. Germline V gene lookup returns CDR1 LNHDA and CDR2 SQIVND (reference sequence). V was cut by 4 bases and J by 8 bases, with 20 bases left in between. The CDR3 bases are TGTGCCAGTAGTAGGACGGGTTGGCGTTCGTCGGAAGCTTTCTTT. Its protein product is CASSRTGWRSSEAFF.

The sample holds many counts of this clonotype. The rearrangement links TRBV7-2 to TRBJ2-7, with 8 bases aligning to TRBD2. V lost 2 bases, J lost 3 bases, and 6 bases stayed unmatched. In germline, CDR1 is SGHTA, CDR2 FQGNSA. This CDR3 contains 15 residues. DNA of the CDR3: TGTGCCAGCAGCTTAAGTAGCGGGGATAACTACGAGCAGTACTTC. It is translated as CASSLSSGDNYEQYF.

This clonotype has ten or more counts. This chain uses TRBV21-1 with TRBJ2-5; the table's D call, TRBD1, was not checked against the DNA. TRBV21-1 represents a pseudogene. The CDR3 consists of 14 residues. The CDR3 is CASRTRRSEETQYF. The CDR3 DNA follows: TGTGCCAGCCGAACCCGGCGGTCGGAAGAGACCCAGTACTTC.

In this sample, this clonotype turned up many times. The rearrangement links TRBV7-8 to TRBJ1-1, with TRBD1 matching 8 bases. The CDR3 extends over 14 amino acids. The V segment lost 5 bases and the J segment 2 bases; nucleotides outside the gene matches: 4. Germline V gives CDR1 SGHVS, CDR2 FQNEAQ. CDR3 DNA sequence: TGTGCCAGCAGCATGGACAGGGCAAACACTGAAGCTTTCTTT. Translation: CASSMDRANTEAFF.

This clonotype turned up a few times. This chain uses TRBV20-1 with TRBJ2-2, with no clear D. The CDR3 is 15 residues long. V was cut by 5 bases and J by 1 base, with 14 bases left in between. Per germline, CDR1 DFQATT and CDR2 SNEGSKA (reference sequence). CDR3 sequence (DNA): TGCAGTGCTCTTAAGTTGCATCTGAACACCGGGGAGCTGTTTTTT. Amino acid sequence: CSALKLHLNTGELFF.

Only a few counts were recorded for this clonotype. The CDR3 nucleotides read TGTGCCAGCAGCTCAAGCCGGGACAAATTCTACGAGCAGTACTTC. It yields the protein CASSSSRDKFYEQYF. The chain combines TRBV7-9 with TRBJ2-7, with D possibly TRBD1 on 6 matching bases. CDR3 length: 15 residues. Trimming took off 4 bases at V and 3 bases at J, with 16 bases between the two ends. Germline values: CDR1 SEHNR, CDR2 FQNEAQ (reference sequence). The whole variable domain, filled in from reference TRBV7-9 and TRBJ2-7, reads DTGVSQNPRHKITKRGQNVTFRCDPISEHNRLYWYRQTLGQGPEFLTYFQNEAQLEKSRLLSDRFSAERPKGSFSTLEIQRTEQGDSAMYLCASSSSRDKFYEQYFGPGTRLTVT.

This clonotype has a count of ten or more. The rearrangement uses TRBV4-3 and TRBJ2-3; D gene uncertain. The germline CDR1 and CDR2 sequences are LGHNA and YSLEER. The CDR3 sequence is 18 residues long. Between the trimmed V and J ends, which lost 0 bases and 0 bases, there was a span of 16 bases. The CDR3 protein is CASSQDRAGNPSTDTQYF. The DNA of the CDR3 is TGCGCCAGCAGCCAAGATAGAGCCGGAAACCCGAGCACAGATACGCAGTATTTT.

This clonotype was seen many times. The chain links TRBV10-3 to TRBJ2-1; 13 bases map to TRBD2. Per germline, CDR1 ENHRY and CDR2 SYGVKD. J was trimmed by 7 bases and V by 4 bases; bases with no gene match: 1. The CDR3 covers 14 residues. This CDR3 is CAISGTSGGNEQFF. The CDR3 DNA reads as TGTGCCATCAGTGGGACTAGCGGGGGTAATGAGCAGTTCTTC.

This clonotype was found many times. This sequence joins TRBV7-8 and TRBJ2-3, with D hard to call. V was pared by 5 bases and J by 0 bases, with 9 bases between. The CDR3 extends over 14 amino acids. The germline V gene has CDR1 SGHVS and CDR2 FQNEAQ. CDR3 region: CASSPLTSTDTQYF. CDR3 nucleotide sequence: TGTGCCAGCAGCCCACTGACTAGCACAGATACGCAGTATTTT.

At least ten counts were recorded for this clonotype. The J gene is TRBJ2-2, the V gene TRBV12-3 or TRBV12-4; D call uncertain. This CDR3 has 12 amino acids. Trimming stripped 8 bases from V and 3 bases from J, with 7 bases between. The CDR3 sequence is CASGRDTGELFF. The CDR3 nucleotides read TGTGCCAGCGGTCGAGACACCGGGGAGCTGTTTTTT.